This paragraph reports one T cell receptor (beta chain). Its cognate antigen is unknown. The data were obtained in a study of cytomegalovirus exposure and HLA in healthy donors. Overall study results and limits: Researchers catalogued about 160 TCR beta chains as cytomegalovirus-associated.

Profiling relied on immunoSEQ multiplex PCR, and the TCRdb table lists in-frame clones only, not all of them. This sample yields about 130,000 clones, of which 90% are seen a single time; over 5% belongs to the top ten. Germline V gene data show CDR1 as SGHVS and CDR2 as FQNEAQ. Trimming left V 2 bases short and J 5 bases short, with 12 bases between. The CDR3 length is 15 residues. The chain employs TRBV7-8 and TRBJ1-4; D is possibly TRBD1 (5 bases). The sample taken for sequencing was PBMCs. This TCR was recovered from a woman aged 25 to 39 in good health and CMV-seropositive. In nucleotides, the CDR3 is TGTGCCAGCAGCTTACGAGACAGCGTAAATGAAAAACTGTTTTTT. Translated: CASSLRDSVNEKLFF.